This is a list of T cell receptor beta chains from one sample in a study of early T cells in non-severe SARS-CoV-2 infection. TCRdb recomputed calls from the 5' RACE reads with MiXCR, one row per CDR3 protein. The sample has approximately 70,000 distinct CDR3 sequences; around 10% are singletons. The starting material was whole blood, obtained at baseline. The source of these receptors is an adult who was a healthcare worker with PCR-confirmed SARS-CoV-2 infection or an uninfected control (not recorded which). The CDR3 runs from the conserved cysteine through the conserved F or W. The D gene is left open where the match is weak. Expanded clones get a size class; other rows say once, few or many, or leave the size out.

v_call: TRBV7-2; j_call: TRBJ2-3; clone_size: few; d_call: NA; cdr3_aa: CASSLERSDTQYF; cdr3_nt: TGTGCCAGCAGCTTAGAACGATCAGATACGCAGTATTTT
v_call: TRBV5-1; j_call: TRBJ1-6; clone_size: few; d_call: TRBD1; cdr3_aa: CASSPRQGNSPLHF; cdr3_nt: TGCGCCAGCAGCCCGAGACAGGGGAATTCACCCCTCCACTTT
v_call: TRBV6-1; j_call: TRBJ2-7; clone_size: NA; d_call: NA; cdr3_aa: CASSDSGRISYEQYF; cdr3_nt: TGTGCCAGCAGTGACTCCGGACGGATCTCCTACGAGCAGTACTTC
v_call: TRBV5-1; j_call: TRBJ2-7; clone_size: NA; d_call: NA; cdr3_aa: CASSLDPSYYEQYF; cdr3_nt: TGCGCCAGCAGCTTGGACCCAAGTTACTACGAGCAGTACTTC
v_call: TRBV29-1; j_call: TRBJ1-1; clone_size: few; d_call: NA; cdr3_aa: CSVFRGGNTEAFF; cdr3_nt: TGCAGCGTTTTCAGGGGAGGGAACACTGAAGCTTTCTTT
v_call: TRBV6-6; j_call: TRBJ1-1; clone_size: few; d_call: NA; cdr3_aa: CASSYGGLTEAFF; cdr3_nt: TGTGCCAGCAGTTACGGAGGGCTCACTGAAGCTTTCTTT
v_call: TRBV7-2; j_call: TRBJ2-1; clone_size: NA; d_call: TRBD1; cdr3_aa: CASSPSDRGGYNEQFF; cdr3_nt: TGTGCCAGCAGCCCATCGGACAGGGGTGGTTACAATGAGCAGTTCTTC
v_call: TRBV5-1; j_call: TRBJ1-5; clone_size: few; d_call: NA; cdr3_aa: CASSAGPNQPQHF; cdr3_nt: TGCGCCAGCAGCGCGGGCCCAAATCAGCCCCAGCATTTT
v_call: TRBV3-1; j_call: TRBJ2-3; clone_size: NA; d_call: TRBD2; cdr3_aa: CASSQDLRLAGGQYF; cdr3_nt: TGTGCCAGCAGCCAAGATCTACGACTAGCGGGGGGGCAGTATTTT
v_call: TRBV11-3; j_call: TRBJ2-1; clone_size: many; d_call: TRBD2; cdr3_aa: CASSFTGGSYNEQFF; cdr3_nt: TGTGCCAGCAGCTTTACGGGGGGCTCCTACAATGAGCAGTTCTTC
v_call: TRBV13; j_call: TRBJ2-5; clone_size: NA; d_call: NA; cdr3_aa: CASSAWGAETQYF; cdr3_nt: TGTGCCAGCAGCGCGTGGGGGGCTGAGACCCAGTACTTC
v_call: TRBV6-1; j_call: TRBJ1-1; clone_size: few; d_call: TRBD1; cdr3_aa: CASSARTGLNTEAFF; cdr3_nt: TGTGCCAGCAGTGCCCGGACAGGCCTGAACACTGAAGCTTTCTTT
v_call: TRBV19; j_call: TRBJ2-1; clone_size: few; d_call: NA; cdr3_aa: CASRPAGAYNEQFF; cdr3_nt: TGTGCCAGTAGGCCCGCAGGGGCCTACAATGAGCAGTTCTTC
v_call: TRBV19; j_call: TRBJ2-1; clone_size: few; d_call: TRBD2; cdr3_aa: CASSSSGGASNEQFF; cdr3_nt: TGTGCCAGTAGTTCTAGCGGGGGGGCCAGCAATGAGCAGTTCTTC
v_call: TRBV7-6; j_call: TRBJ2-1; clone_size: NA; d_call: NA; cdr3_aa: CASSLEVRDEQFF; cdr3_nt: TGTGCCAGCAGCTTAGAAGTAAGGGATGAGCAGTTCTTC
v_call: TRBV20-1; j_call: TRBJ2-1; clone_size: few; d_call: TRBD2; cdr3_aa: CSARSGTSGYNEQFF; cdr3_nt: TGCAGTGCTAGATCCGGGACTAGCGGCTACAATGAGCAGTTCTTC
v_call: TRBV20-1; j_call: TRBJ2-7; clone_size: few; d_call: TRBD1; cdr3_aa: CSARQGGYEQYF; cdr3_nt: TGCAGTGCAAGACAGGGCGGGTACGAGCAGTACTTC
v_call: TRBV29-1; j_call: TRBJ2-2; clone_size: NA; d_call: NA; cdr3_aa: CSVAGRVVDTGELFF; cdr3_nt: TGCAGCGTTGCTGGCAGGGTAGTAGACACCGGGGAGCTGTTTTTT
v_call: TRBV7-2; j_call: TRBJ2-3; clone_size: few; d_call: NA; cdr3_aa: CASSLYATDTQYF; cdr3_nt: TGTGCCAGCAGCTTATATGCCACAGATACGCAGTATTTT
v_call: TRBV20-1; j_call: TRBJ2-2; clone_size: NA; d_call: TRBD2; cdr3_aa: CSAIHAGGTGELFF; cdr3_nt: TGCAGTGCCATCCACGCGGGGGGGACCGGGGAGCTGTTTTTT
v_call: TRBV18; j_call: TRBJ2-3; clone_size: NA; d_call: NA; cdr3_aa: CASSPGATSTDTQYF; cdr3_nt: TGTGCCAGCTCCCCAGGGGCTACAAGCACAGATACGCAGTATTTT
v_call: TRBV6-6; j_call: TRBJ2-7; clone_size: NA; d_call: NA; cdr3_aa: CASTYGDTTMNF; cdr3_nt: TGTGCCAGCACTTACGGGGACACAACCATGAACTTC
v_call: TRBV6-2/TRBV6-3; j_call: TRBJ2-5; clone_size: NA; d_call: NA; cdr3_aa: CASSYGGKQETQYF; cdr3_nt: TGTGCCAGCAGTTACGGCGGAAAACAAGAGACCCAGTACTTC
v_call: TRBV7-9; j_call: TRBJ2-7; clone_size: NA; d_call: NA; cdr3_aa: CASSPFGYEQYF; cdr3_nt: TGTGCCAGCAGCCCCTTTGGGTATGAGCAGTACTTC
v_call: TRBV6-5; j_call: TRBJ1-3; clone_size: few; d_call: NA; cdr3_aa: CASSQTQSSGNTIYF; cdr3_nt: TGTGCCAGCAGTCAGACCCAATCCTCTGGAAACACCATATATTTT
v_call: TRBV5-6; j_call: TRBJ1-2; clone_size: many; d_call: TRBD1; cdr3_aa: CASSQRTGTDGYTF; cdr3_nt: TGTGCCAGCAGCCAGAGGACAGGGACGGATGGCTACACCTTC
v_call: TRBV3-1; j_call: TRBJ2-2; clone_size: few; d_call: NA; cdr3_aa: CASSQSQRELFF; cdr3_nt: TGTGCCAGCAGCCAATCGCAAAGGGAGCTGTTTTTT
v_call: TRBV10-3; j_call: TRBJ2-3; clone_size: NA; d_call: NA; cdr3_aa: CAISESPGGTDTQYF; cdr3_nt: TGTGCCATCAGTGAGTCCCCAGGGGGCACAGATACGCAGTATTTT
v_call: TRBV5-1; j_call: TRBJ1-6; clone_size: NA; d_call: NA; cdr3_aa: CASSSTRGASSPLHF; cdr3_nt: TGCGCCAGCAGCTCTACCCGAGGGGCGAGCTCACCCCTCCACTTT
v_call: TRBV5-1; j_call: TRBJ2-3; clone_size: once; d_call: NA; cdr3_aa: CASSPGPNTDTQYF; cdr3_nt: TGCGCCAGCAGCCCGGGACCGAACACAGATACGCAGTATTTT
v_call: TRBV7-3; j_call: TRBJ2-1; clone_size: large; d_call: TRBD1; cdr3_aa: CASSSRDRVGNEQFF; cdr3_nt: TGTGCCAGCAGCTCCCGGGACAGGGTTGGCAATGAGCAGTTCTTC
v_call: TRBV5-6; j_call: TRBJ1-2; clone_size: NA; d_call: NA; cdr3_aa: CASSLEGGGYTF; cdr3_nt: TGTGCCAGCAGCTTGGAGGGTGGTGGCTACACCTTC
v_call: TRBV9; j_call: TRBJ2-2; clone_size: few; d_call: NA; cdr3_aa: CASSPSSNTGELFF; cdr3_nt: TGTGCCAGCAGCCCCTCTTCGAACACCGGGGAGCTGTTTTTT
v_call: TRBV6-2/TRBV6-3; j_call: TRBJ2-1; clone_size: NA; d_call: NA; cdr3_aa: CAGSYSSQHSYNEQFF; cdr3_nt: TGTGCCGGCAGTTACTCCTCCCAGCACTCCTACAATGAGCAGTTCTTC
v_call: TRBV20-1; j_call: TRBJ2-1; clone_size: NA; d_call: NA; cdr3_aa: CSTGAGASPNEQFF; cdr3_nt: TGCAGTACCGGGGCAGGGGCGAGCCCCAATGAGCAGTTCTTC
v_call: TRBV29-1; j_call: TRBJ2-1; clone_size: few; d_call: TRBD2; cdr3_aa: CSVAGLVTNEQFF; cdr3_nt: TGCAGCGTTGCGGGACTAGTAACCAATGAGCAGTTCTTC
v_call: TRBV5-1; j_call: TRBJ1-5; clone_size: many; d_call: NA; cdr3_aa: CASSLEGTKSQPQHF; cdr3_nt: TGCGCCAGCAGCTTGGAGGGGACCAAAAGTCAGCCCCAGCATTTT
v_call: TRBV29-1; j_call: TRBJ2-1; clone_size: few; d_call: TRBD2; cdr3_aa: CSVGPPGLANEQFF; cdr3_nt: TGCAGCGTCGGACCCCCGGGACTAGCAAATGAGCAGTTCTTC
v_call: TRBV11-2; j_call: TRBJ2-5; clone_size: NA; d_call: TRBD2; cdr3_aa: CASSLLIAGKETQYF; cdr3_nt: TGTGCCAGCAGCTTACTTATAGCGGGAAAAGAGACCCAGTACTTC